Sequencing of this TCR beta chain was carried out in a study of T cells after yellow fever vaccination. Across the study: The SMART-Seq v4 Ultra Low Input method served to prepare the low-cell-number fractions.

Comment on this clonotype: As yet, its antigen is unknown.

CDR1 and CDR2 (germline): LNHNV, YYDKDF (reference sequence). There are 14 residues in the CDR3. Trimming stripped 1 base from V and 4 bases from J, with 10 bases between. Study-level results: There was a possibility that FACS-sorted repertoires contained abundant clonotypes contaminating from the bulk population.

TCRdb used MiXCR to reprocess the 5' RACE reads, holding one entry per CDR3 protein. The sample holds some 400,000 distinct CDR3 sequences, under 20% seen once. This sequence originates from a man aged 18 to 30 who received the YFV17D yellow fever vaccine. The chain couples TRBV15 to TRBJ2-5; D ambiguous. This specimen consisted of PBMCs, obtained before the yellow fever booster vaccination. In DNA, the CDR3 is TGTGCCACCAGCAGAGGATCTGGTCCAGAGACCCAGTACTTC. It codes for CATSRGSGPETQYF.